A selection of T cell receptor beta chains follows, all from one sample in a study of shared clonotypes between healthy human individuals. Sequencing was performed with immunoSEQ multiplex PCR; in TCRdb, only in-frame clones are kept and a portion is missing. The profile shows about 470,000 clones, around 75% of them singletons. Specimen: PBMCs. The receptors here all came from a woman aged 40 to 49 in good health. Some clones in this sample may be carry-over from other donors' samples. The CDR3 runs from the conserved cysteine through the conserved F or W. D genes are given only for firm matches. Clone size is stated in some rows and not others, as once, few, many or a class when expanded.

clone_size j_call d_call v_call cdr3_nt cdr3_aa
NA TRBJ2-1 NA TRBV5-4 TGTGCCAGCAGCTTGGTACAGGGTTACAATGAGCAGTTCTTC CASSLVQGYNEQFF
NA TRBJ2-5 NA TRBV9 TGTGCCAGCAGCGTAGGAGGGGGAGTCGCTGAGACCCAGTACTTC CASSVGGGVAETQYF
NA TRBJ2-3 TRBD1 TRBV9 TGTGCCAGCAGCGTAGAGGGACAGTCCACAGATACGCAGTATTTT CASSVEGQSTDTQYF
NA TRBJ2-2 NA TRBV2 TGTGCCAGCAGTCGACTGGAAACCGGGGAGCTGTTTTTT CASSRLETGELFF
NA TRBJ2-1 NA TRBV2 TGTGCCAGCAGTCCTCCAGGGGGGTCCTACAATGAGCAGTTCTTC CASSPPGGSYNEQFF
NA TRBJ1-2 TRBD1 TRBV2 TGTGCCAGCAGCTTCAGGGACAGACCTAACTATGGCTACACCTTC CASSFRDRPNYGYTF
NA TRBJ1-1 NA TRBV7-9 TGTGCCAGCAGCCAAGATGGAAGGGGAACTGAAGCTTTCTTT CASSQDGRGTEAFF
once TRBJ2-2 NA TRBV4-2 TGTGCCAGCAGCCAAAGGCAAGGGGACACCGGGGAGCTGTTTTTT CASSQRQGDTGELFF
NA TRBJ2-7 NA TRBV18 TGTGCCAGCTCCTCTACGAGGGAGACCTACGAGCAGTACTTC CASSSTRETYEQYF
NA TRBJ1-2 NA TRBV29-1 TGCAGCGTTGGGGCTGGTTGGGGCTACACCTTC CSVGAGWGYTF
few TRBJ1-5 NA TRBV28 TGTGCCAGCAGTTCTTTGGATGCATTAAGCAATCAGCCCCAGCATTTT CASSSLDALSNQPQHF
NA TRBJ2-7 NA TRBV4-3 TGCGCCAGCAGCCAATCAGGGGCAGCCGAGCAGTACTTC CASSQSGAAEQYF
NA TRBJ2-2 NA TRBV15 TGTGCCACCAGCAGAGATTTTGTAGGGAACACCGGGGAGCTGTTTTTT CATSRDFVGNTGELFF
NA TRBJ1-2 NA TRBV7-2 TGTGCCAGCAGCTTAGCGGCGCAGCTTAACTATGGCTACACCTTC CASSLAAQLNYGYTF
NA TRBJ2-7 TRBD1 TRBV5-1 TGCGCCAGCAGCGTCCTGCCGGGACAGGGAATCTACGAGCAGTACTTC CASSVLPGQGIYEQYF
NA TRBJ1-6 NA TRBV5-6 TGTGCCAGCAGCTTGGAAACAGGATCCAATTCACCCCTCCACTTT CASSLETGSNSPLHF
NA TRBJ2-7 TRBD1 TRBV5-4 TGTGCCAGCAGCCAGCAGACAGGGACCTACGAGCAGTACTTC CASSQQTGTYEQYF
NA TRBJ2-5 TRBD2 TRBV7-9 TGTGCCAGCAGGCCCCGGGACTACCTTAGGGAGACCCAGTACTTC CASRPRDYLRETQYF
NA TRBJ2-1 TRBD1 TRBV5-1 TGCGCCAGCAGCTTGGTAGGGACAGAGTACAATGAGCAGTTCTTC CASSLVGTEYNEQFF
NA TRBJ2-5 TRBD2 TRBV7-8 TGTGCCTCTGGCGGGAGCGGGGAGACCCAGTACTTC CASGGSGETQYF
NA TRBJ2-3 TRBD2 TRBV7-8 TGTGCCAAAGCGCCCGGGACTAGCGGGAGGGCCTTCACAGATACGCAGTATTTT CAKAPGTSGRAFTDTQYF
NA TRBJ2-3 NA TRBV30 TGTGCCTTGACGGTGAGCACTAGCACAGATACGCAGTATTTT CALTVSTSTDTQYF
NA TRBJ1-1 NA TRBV9 TGTGCCAGCAGCGTAGGACCTATGAACACTGAAGCTTTCTTT CASSVGPMNTEAFF
NA TRBJ1-5 NA TRBV2 TGTGCCGCCAGCGACGGACAAAACAATCAGCCCCAGCATTTT CAASDGQNNQPQHF
once TRBJ1-3 NA TRBV7-3 TGTGCCAGCAGCTTAAGTGCAGGGGAGGGAAACACCATATATTTT CASSLSAGEGNTIYF
NA TRBJ1-3 NA TRBV5-1 TGCGCCAGCAGCTTGGCGGGTGCCAGGTTTGGAAACACCATATATTTT CASSLAGARFGNTIYF